Following are 18 T cell receptor beta chains from one sample sequenced in a study of long-term antiretroviral therapy in people with HIV (dated by TCRdb to 2021 to 2024). The immunoSEQ hsTCRB v3.0 assay was used at survey level resolution for TRB variable region sequencing. In its TCRdb copy, this immuneACCESS table keeps in-frame sequences only and misses some clones. Where compared with another copy, unresolved V genes explain less than half of these, and the others have no known cause. Present in this sample are 15,000 or so clones, more than 75% of which were seen just once. Around 12% of the sample rests with the top ten. Sequencing used unsorted PBMCs, obtained 0.7 years before starting antiretroviral therapy. The receptors shown here come from a man aged 50 to 60 with HIV.

V is TRBV19 and J is TRBJ1-5; no clear D. The CDR3 runs to 13 residues. CDR1 and CDR2 (germline): LNHDA, SQIVND (reference sequence). The germline V and J ends were trimmed by 5 bases and 7 bases, with 12 bases remaining between them. CDR3 DNA sequence: TGTGCCAGTAGTTTGACCGTAGGGCAGCCCCAGCATTTT. Its protein is CASSLTVGQPQHF.

The chain employs TRBV5-1 and TRBJ2-7; 12 bases are shared with TRBD2. The CDR3 has 16 residues. Losses at the gene ends were 0 bases for V and 3 bases for J; bases not matched to a gene: 4. From germline, CDR1 is SGHRS and CDR2 YFSETQ. The CDR3 here is CASSLGLAGVGYEQYF. The CDR3 nucleotides read TGCGCCAGCAGCTTGGGACTAGCGGGAGTCGGCTACGAGCAGTACTTC.

J is TRBJ1-1 and V is TRBV5-1; TRBD1 matches 7 bases. The germline V gene encodes CDR1 SGHRS and CDR2 YFSETQ. This CDR3 has 19 residues. J gave up 1 base and V 4 bases, and 19 bases lay outside the gene matches. The chain's CDR3 is CASSRGRWQGVGPNTEAFF. The CDR3 DNA follows: TGCGCCAGCAGCCGTGGTAGGTGGCAGGGGGTGGGCCCGAACACTGAAGCTTTCTTT. Full variable domain (missing parts from reference TRBV5-1 and TRBJ1-1): KAGVTQTPRYLIKTRGQQVTLSCSPISGHRSVSWYQQTPGQGLQFLFEYFSETQRNKGNFPGRFSGRQFSNSRSEMNVSTLELGDSALYLCASSRGRWQGVGPNTEAFFGQGTRLTVV.

The V and J genes are TRBV7-2 and TRBJ1-5, with a possible D match to TRBD1 (6 bases). With 3 bases removed from V and 6 bases from J, the gap between germline ends came to 15 bases. This CDR3 is built from 15 residues. CDR1 and CDR2 from the germline V gene are SGHTA and FQGNSA. The DNA for the CDR3 is TGTGCCAGCAGCTTTACGGCCAGGGGTGGTCAGCCCCAGCATTTT. Encoded protein: CASSFTARGGQPQHF.

The chain uses TRBV18 and TRBJ2-2; D remains ambiguous. The CDR3 sequence is 16 residues long. Germline assignment: CDR1 KGHSH and CDR2 LQKENI. Trimming left V 6 bases short and J 0 bases short, with 14 bases between. The CDR3 bases are TGTGCCAGCTCGCCTTTCGACACTGCGAACACCGGGGAGCTGTTTTTT. It yields the protein CASSPFDTANTGELFF. The variable domain in full, with the rest retrieved from reference TRBV18 and TRBJ2-2, is NAGVMQNPRHLVRRRGQEARLRCSPMKGHSHVYWYRQLPEEGLKFMVYLQKENIIDESGMPKERFSAEFPKEGPSILRIQQVVRGDSAAYFCASSPFDTANTGELFFGEGSRLTVL.

In its sample, this clone is large. The chain is built from TRBV7-9 and TRBJ1-2, with TRBD1 matching 8 bases. V lost 6 bases and J lost 8; bases outside the gene matches: 5. Germline V gives CDR1 SEHNR, CDR2 FQNEAQ (reference sequence). CDR3 length: 12 residues. DNA of the CDR3: TGTGCCAGCAGGTCAGGGGGCGTCGGCTACACCTTC. This translates into CASRSGGVGYTF.

J is TRBJ1-5 and V is TRBV21-1; the table's D call TRBD1 went unverified against the DNA. TRBV21-1 is a documented pseudogene. This CDR3 contains 15 residues. CDR3 sequence: CASSKPPRHYQPQHF. The CDR3 region has the DNA TGTGCCAGCAGCAAACCCCCGAGACATTATCAGCCCCAGCATTTT.

The chain is built from TRBV4-3 and TRBJ2-2; a weak D match, TRBD2 (6 bases). Germline CDR1 is LGHNA and CDR2 is YSLEER. The V end lost 6 bases, the J end lost 3 bases, and 11 bases lay between the germline ends. CDR3 length: 14 amino acids. CDR3 protein: CASSHGGYTGELFF. The CDR3, as DNA: TGCGCCAGCAGTCACGGGGGATACACCGGGGAGCTGTTTTTT.

The V and J genes are TRBV29-1 and TRBJ2-7, with D possibly being TRBD2 (5 bases). The germline gives CDR1 SQVTM, CDR2 ANQGSEA. The CDR3 is 11 residues long. The V and J ends lost 4 bases and 3 bases respectively, with 7 bases between them. The CDR3 loop is CSVGGSYEQYF. The CDR3 region has the DNA TGCAGCGTTGGTGGGAGCTACGAGCAGTACTTC.

The chain combines TRBV15 with TRBJ1-3; no clear D. Per the germline V gene, CDR1 is LNHNV and CDR2 is YYDKDF (reference sequence). The CDR3 covers 17 residues. V was shortened by 0 bases and J by 0 bases, with 12 bases between the two germline ends. CDR3 loop: CATSREGQPDSGNTIYF. For the CDR3, the DNA is TGTGCCACCAGCAGAGAGGGCCAACCTGACTCTGGAAACACCATATATTTT.

The chain's CDR3 is CASSLVGGEGGYTF. CDR3 nucleotide sequence: TGTGCCAGCAGCTTGGTTGGAGGGGAAGGTGGCTACACCTTC. The chain uses TRBV5-8 and TRBJ1-2; tentative D call: TRBD1 (5 bases). Germline V gene data show CDR1 as SGHTS and CDR2 as YDEGEE. The CDR3 is 14 amino acids. V shed 0 bases and J shed 7 bases, with 13 bases lying between them.

CDR3 coding DNA: TGCGCCAGCAGCTTCAACAGGGAACAAGAGACCCAGTACTTC. Its protein is CASSFNREQETQYF. The chain links TRBV5-1 to TRBJ2-5; possible D gene TRBD1, 6 bases. V lost 2 bases to trimming and J lost 2 bases, with 10 bases between them. The CDR3 length is 14 residues. Germline lookup yields CDR1 SGHRS and CDR2 YFSETQ.

This clone was counted a single time. The chain recombines TRBV6-5 with TRBJ1-5; D gene unclear. This CDR3 region has 13 residues. Deletions cut 10 bases from V and 0 bases from J, with 10 bases between. Germline CDR1 reads MNHEY; CDR2 reads SVGAGI. CDR3: CATAFNSNQPQHF. As DNA, the CDR3 is TGTGCCACCGCCTTCAATAGCAATCAGCCCCAGCATTTT.

This chain links TRBV4-1 with TRBJ2-7; D could derive from TRBD1 or TRBD2 (6 bases each). Germline V CDR1 and CDR2: MGHRA, YSYEKL. With 4 bases removed from V and 4 bases from J, the gap between germline ends came to 11 bases. The CDR3 runs to 13 residues. In DNA form, the CDR3 reads TGCGCCAGCAGCCCCGGGGGCTGGTACGAGCAGTACTTC. This codes for CASSPGGWYEQYF.

The rearrangement uses TRBV7-3 and TRBJ2-3; TRBD2 matches at 8 bases. From germline, CDR1 is SGHTA and CDR2 FQGTGA. The V segment lost 6 bases and the J segment 1 base; nucleotides outside the gene matches: 3. The CDR3 loop spans 14 amino acids. CDR3 in amino acids: CASSYSGGTDTQYF. DNA of the CDR3: TGTGCCAGCAGTTATAGCGGGGGCACAGATACGCAGTATTTT. The complete variable domain, with remaining parts taken from reference TRBV7-3 and TRBJ2-3, reads GAGVSQTPSNKVTEKGKYVELRCDPISGHTALYWYRQSLGQGPEFLIYFQGTGAADDSGLPNDRFFAVRPEGSVSTLKIQRTERGDSAVYLCASSYSGGTDTQYFGPGTRLTVL.

The chain links TRBV6-5 to TRBJ1-4, with a tentative D call TRBD1 (6 bases). The germline V and J ends were trimmed by 6 bases and 6 bases, with 14 bases remaining between them. Germline assignment: CDR1 MNHEY and CDR2 SVGAGI. The CDR3 is 14 residues long. DNA of the CDR3: TGTGCCAGCAGCCTGGCTGGGGGCGATGAAAAACTGTTTTTT. It is translated as CASSLAGGDEKLFF.

The gene calls are TRBV6-6 and TRBJ1-1, with 8 bases that match TRBD1. The trim removed 5 bases at V and 3 bases at J, leaving 11 bases unmatched. This CDR3 is built from 16 residues. The germline V gene has CDR1 MNHNY and CDR2 SVGAGI (reference sequence). CDR3 in amino acids: CASSRPTGEGDTEAFF. Here the CDR3 DNA reads TGTGCCAGCAGTCGACCGACAGGGGAGGGGGACACTGAAGCTTTCTTT.

This clone was observed a handful of times. This chain uses TRBV15 with TRBJ2-3; D is tentatively TRBD1 or TRBD2 (5 bases each). V gave up 5 bases and J gave up 0 bases, with 24 bases separating them. The germline CDR1 and CDR2 sequences are LNHNV and YYDKDF (reference sequence). The CDR3 runs to 19 residues. In DNA form, the CDR3 reads TGTGCCACCAGCGGACCCAAAACCGGGACGAACCCTAGCACAGATACGCAGTATTTT. It specifies CATSGPKTGTNPSTDTQYF.